In this sample, the clone carrying this TCR beta chain turned up a few times. Antigen specificity is unknown. The record originates from a study of CD8 T cells in ankylosing spondylitis. General observations from the study: Blood from ankylosing spondylitis patients appeared to carry a characteristic roughly 8-variant TCR beta motif. Within peripheral blood, clones linked to disease were CD8+ and relatively rare.

From the 5' RACE reads, TCRdb called clonotypes with MiXCR, one entry per CDR3 protein. The sample yields roughly 400,000 distinct CDR3 sequences, more than 20% seen once. V lost 5 bases and J 1 base, leaving 8 bases between the germline ends. The CDR3 runs 13 residues. In germline, CDR1 is MNHNS, CDR2 SASEGT. The chain employs TRBV6-1 and TRBJ1-1, with unresolved D. This receptor was identified in a male donor with ankylosing spondylitis. The material sequenced was blood, either unsorted or a sorted T cell fraction (not recorded which). CDR3 sequence reads: CASSREGNTEAFF. Here the CDR3 DNA reads TGTGCCAGCAGTAGGGAGGGGAACACTGAAGCTTTCTTT.